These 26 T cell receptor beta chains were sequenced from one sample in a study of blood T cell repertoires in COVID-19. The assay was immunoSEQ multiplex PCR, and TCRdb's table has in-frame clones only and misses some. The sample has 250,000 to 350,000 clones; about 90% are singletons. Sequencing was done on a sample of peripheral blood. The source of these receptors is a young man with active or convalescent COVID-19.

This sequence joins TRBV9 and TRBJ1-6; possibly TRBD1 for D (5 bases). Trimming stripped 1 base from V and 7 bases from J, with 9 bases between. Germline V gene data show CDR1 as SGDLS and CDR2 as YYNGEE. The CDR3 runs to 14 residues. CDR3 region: CASSVQGKNSPLHF. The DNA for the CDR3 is TGTGCCAGCAGCGTACAGGGCAAAAATTCACCCCTCCACTTT.

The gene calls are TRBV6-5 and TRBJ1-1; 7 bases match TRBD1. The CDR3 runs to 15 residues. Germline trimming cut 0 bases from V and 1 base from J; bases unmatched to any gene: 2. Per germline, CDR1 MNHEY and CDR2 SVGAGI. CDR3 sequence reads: CASSYSWTGNTEAFF. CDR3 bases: TGTGCCAGCAGTTACTCTTGGACAGGGAACACTGAAGCTTTCTTT.

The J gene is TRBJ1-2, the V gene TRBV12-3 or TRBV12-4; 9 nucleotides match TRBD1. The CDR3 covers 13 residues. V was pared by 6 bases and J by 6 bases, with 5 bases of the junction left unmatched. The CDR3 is CASSRQGENGYTF. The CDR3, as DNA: TGTGCCAGCAGCAGACAGGGGGAGAATGGCTACACCTTC.

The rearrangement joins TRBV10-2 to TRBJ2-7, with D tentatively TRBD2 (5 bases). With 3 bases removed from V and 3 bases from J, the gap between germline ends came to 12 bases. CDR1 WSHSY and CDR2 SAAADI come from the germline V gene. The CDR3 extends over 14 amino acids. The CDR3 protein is CASSDPGRGYEQYF. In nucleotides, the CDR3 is TGCGCCAGCAGTGACCCGGGGAGAGGCTACGAGCAGTACTTC.

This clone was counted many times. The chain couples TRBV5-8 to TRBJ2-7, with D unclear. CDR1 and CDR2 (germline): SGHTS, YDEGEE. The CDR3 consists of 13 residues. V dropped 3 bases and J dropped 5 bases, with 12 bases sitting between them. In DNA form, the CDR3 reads TGTGCCAGCAGCTCTACAGTACCCCACGAGCAGTACTTC. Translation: CASSSTVPHEQYF.

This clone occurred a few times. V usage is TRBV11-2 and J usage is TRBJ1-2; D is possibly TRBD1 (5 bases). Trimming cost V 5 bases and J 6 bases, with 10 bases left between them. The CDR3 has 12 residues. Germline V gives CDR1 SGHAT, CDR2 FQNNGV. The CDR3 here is CASSARQHGYTF. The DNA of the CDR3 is TGTGCCAGCAGCGCTCGACAGCATGGCTACACCTTC.

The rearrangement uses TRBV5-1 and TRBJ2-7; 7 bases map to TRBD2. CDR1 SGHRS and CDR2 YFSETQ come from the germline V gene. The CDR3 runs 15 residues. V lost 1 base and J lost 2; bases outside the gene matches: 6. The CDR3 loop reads CASSLKSGTTYEQYF. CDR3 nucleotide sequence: TGCGCCAGCAGCTTGAAGAGCGGGACGACCTACGAGCAGTACTTC.

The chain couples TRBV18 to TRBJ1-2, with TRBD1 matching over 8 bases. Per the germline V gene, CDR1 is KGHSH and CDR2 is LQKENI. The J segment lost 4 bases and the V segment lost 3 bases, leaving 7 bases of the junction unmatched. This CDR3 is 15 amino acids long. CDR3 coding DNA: TGTGCCAGCTCACCGGGACAGGCGCCGTCCTATGGCTACACCTTC. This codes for CASSPGQAPSYGYTF.

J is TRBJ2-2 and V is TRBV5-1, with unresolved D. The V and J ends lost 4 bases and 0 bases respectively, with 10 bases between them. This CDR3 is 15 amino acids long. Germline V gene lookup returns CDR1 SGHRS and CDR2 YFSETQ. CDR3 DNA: TGCGCCAGCAGCCCCTCCAGCGCGAACACCGGGGAGCTGTTTTTT. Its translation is CASSPSSANTGELFF.

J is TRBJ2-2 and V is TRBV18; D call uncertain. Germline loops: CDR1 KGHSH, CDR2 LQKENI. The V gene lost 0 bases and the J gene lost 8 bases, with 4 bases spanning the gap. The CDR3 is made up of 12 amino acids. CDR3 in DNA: TGTGCCAGCTCACCACCTACTGGGGAGCTGTTTTTT. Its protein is CASSPPTGELFF.

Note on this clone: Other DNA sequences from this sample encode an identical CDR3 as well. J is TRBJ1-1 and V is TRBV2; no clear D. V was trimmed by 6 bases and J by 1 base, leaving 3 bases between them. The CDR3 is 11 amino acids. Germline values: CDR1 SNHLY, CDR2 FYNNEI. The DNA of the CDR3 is TGTGCCAGCAGGAGGAACACTGAAGCTTTCTTT. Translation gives CASRRNTEAFF.

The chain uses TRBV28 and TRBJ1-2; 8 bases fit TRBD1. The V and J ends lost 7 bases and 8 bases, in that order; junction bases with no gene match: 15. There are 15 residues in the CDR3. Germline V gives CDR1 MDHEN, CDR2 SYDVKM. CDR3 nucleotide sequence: TGTGCCAGCACCGACACAGGGGGTCTTTTAGGGGGCTACACCTTC. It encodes CASTDTGGLLGGYTF.

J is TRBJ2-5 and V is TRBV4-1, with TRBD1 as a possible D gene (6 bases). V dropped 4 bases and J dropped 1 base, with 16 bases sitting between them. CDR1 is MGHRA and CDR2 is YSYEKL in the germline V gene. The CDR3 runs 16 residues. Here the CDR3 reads CASSRTPGHIQETQYF. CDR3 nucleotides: TGCGCCAGCAGCCGCACACCGGGACACATCCAAGAGACCCAGTACTTC.

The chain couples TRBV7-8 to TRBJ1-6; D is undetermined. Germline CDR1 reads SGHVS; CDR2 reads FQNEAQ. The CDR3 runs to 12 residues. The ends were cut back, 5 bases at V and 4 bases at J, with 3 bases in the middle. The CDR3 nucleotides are TGTGCCAGCAGCCCATATAATTCACCCCTCCACTTT. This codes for CASSPYNSPLHF.

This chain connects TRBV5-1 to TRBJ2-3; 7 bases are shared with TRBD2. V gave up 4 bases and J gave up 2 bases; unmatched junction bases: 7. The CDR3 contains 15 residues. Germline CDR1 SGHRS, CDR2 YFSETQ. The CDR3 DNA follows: TGCGCCAGCAGCAAGCTAGCGGCCATCACAGATACGCAGTATTTT. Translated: CASSKLAAITDTQYF.

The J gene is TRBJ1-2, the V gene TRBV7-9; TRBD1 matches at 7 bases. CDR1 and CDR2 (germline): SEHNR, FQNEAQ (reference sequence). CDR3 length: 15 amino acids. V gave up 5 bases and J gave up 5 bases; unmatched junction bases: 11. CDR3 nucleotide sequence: TGTGCCAGCAGCCTAGAAGGACAGGAAGTTTATGGCTACACCTTC. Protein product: CASSLEGQEVYGYTF.

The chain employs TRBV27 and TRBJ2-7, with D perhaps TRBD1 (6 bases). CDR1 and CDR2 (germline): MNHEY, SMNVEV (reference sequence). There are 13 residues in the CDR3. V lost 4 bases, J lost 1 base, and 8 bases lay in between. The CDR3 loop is CASSSQGSYEQYF. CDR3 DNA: TGTGCCAGCAGTTCCCAGGGGTCCTACGAGCAGTACTTC.

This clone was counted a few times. Here the CDR3 reads CASSPITSGGSTDTQYF. Written as DNA, the CDR3 is TGTGCCAGCAGCCCGATTACTAGCGGGGGTAGCACAGATACGCAGTATTTT. V gene TRBV7-9 combines with J gene TRBJ2-3, with TRBD2 matching over 11 bases. The junction had 7 bases not matched to a gene; V was cut back by 5 bases and J by 0 bases. The CDR3 covers 17 residues. CDR1 and CDR2 (germline): SEHNR, FQNEAQ (reference sequence).

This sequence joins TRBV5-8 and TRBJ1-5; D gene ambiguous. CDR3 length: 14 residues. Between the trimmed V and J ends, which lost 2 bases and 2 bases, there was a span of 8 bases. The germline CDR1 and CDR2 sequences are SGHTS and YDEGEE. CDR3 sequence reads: CASSLKGGNQPQHF. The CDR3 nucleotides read TGTGCCAGCAGCTTAAAAGGAGGCAATCAGCCCCAGCATTTT.

The CDR3 DNA reads TGTGCCACCAGTGACAGGACAGATTTCTATGGCTACACCTTC. This gives the protein CATSDRTDFYGYTF. The chain couples TRBV24-1 to TRBJ1-2; TRBD1 is a possible D gene (6 bases). Deletions cut 4 bases from V and 4 bases from J, with 12 bases between. CDR3 size: 14 residues. Germline V gene lookup returns CDR1 KGHDR and CDR2 SFDVKD.

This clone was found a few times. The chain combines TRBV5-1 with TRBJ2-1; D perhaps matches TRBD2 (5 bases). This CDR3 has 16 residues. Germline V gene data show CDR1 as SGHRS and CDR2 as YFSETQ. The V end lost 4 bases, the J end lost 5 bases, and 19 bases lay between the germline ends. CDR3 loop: CASSDTPIGVNNEQFF. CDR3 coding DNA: TGCGCCAGCAGCGACACACCGATCGGGGTAAACAATGAGCAGTTCTTC.

CDR3 residues: CASSLAGRGTEAFF. The CDR3 DNA is TGTGCCAGCAGTTTAGCTGGGAGGGGAACTGAAGCTTTCTTT. This chain connects TRBV27 to TRBJ1-1, with D tentatively TRBD1 (5 bases). Germline V gives CDR1 MNHEY, CDR2 SMNVEV (reference sequence). Deletions cut 2 bases from V and 5 bases from J, with 12 bases between. The CDR3 spans 14 residues.

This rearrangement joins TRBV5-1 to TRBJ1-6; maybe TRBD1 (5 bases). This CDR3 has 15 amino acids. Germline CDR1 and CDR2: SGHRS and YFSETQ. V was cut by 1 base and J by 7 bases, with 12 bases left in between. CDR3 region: CASSLRSTENSPLHF. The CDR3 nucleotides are TGCGCCAGCAGCTTGAGGTCGACAGAGAATTCACCCCTCCACTTT.

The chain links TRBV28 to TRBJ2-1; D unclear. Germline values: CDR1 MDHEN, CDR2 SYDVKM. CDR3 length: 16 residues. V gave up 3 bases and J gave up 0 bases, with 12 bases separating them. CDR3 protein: CASSFYSLTSYNEQFF. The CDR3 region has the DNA TGTGCCAGCAGTTTTTACAGCCTAACCTCCTACAATGAGCAGTTCTTC.

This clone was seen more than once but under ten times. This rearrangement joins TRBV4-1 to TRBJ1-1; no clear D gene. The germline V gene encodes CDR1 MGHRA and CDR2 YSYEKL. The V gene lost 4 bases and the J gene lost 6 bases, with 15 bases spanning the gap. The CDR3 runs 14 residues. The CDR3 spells CASSPPGVRPEAFF. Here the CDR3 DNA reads TGCGCCAGCAGCCCTCCGGGTGTTCGTCCTGAAGCTTTCTTT.

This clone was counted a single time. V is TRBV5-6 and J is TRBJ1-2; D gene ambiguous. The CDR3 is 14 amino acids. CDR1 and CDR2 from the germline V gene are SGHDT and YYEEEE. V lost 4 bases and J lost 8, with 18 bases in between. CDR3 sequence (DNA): TGTGCCAGCAGCCGTGCTTCAGCGGGCGTCGGCTACACCTTC. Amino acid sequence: CASSRASAGVGYTF.